Listed below are T cell receptor beta chains from one sample, sequenced in a study of control samples from healthy donors and cancer patients. The table came from immunoSEQ multiplex PCR; TCRdb's copy has only in-frame clones and leaves some out. The table lists 50,000 to 65,000 clones, approximately 90% of them singletons. Sequenced material: PBMCs. These receptors were taken from a man aged 25 to 45 with colorectal cancer. Each CDR3 is given with its conserved first and last residue. D genes are given only for firm matches. Only part of the rows carry a size: once, few, many, or a class if the clone is expanded.

J,V,D,size,length,DNA,CDR3
TRBJ2-3,TRBV19,TRBD1,.,15,TGTGCCAGCTCGCCCGTGACAGGGTATGGGGATACGCAGTATTTT,CASSPVTGYGDTQYF
TRBJ2-1,TRBV7-9,.,.,16,TGTGCCAGCAGCTTAGGAGTGGACAGCTTCTACAATGAGCAGTTCTTC,CASSLGVDSFYNEQFF
TRBJ1-1,TRBV4-3,.,.,15,TGCGCCAGCAGCCAAGATCACGGCAGGAACACTGAAGCTTTCTTT,CASSQDHGRNTEAFF
TRBJ1-1,TRBV29-1,TRBD1,.,10,TGCAGCGCGAGGACAGGTGAAGCTTTCTTT,CSARTGEAFF
TRBJ2-7,TRBV5-1,.,few,14,TGCGCCAGCAGCCCCTACCCTGACTCCTACGAGCAGTACTTC,CASSPYPDSYEQYF
TRBJ1-4,TRBV20-1,.,.,13,TGCAGTGCTAGTGGTGCGATGGATGAAAAACTGTTTTTT,CSASGAMDEKLFF
TRBJ2-1,TRBV19,.,.,15,TGTGCCAGTAGTTCCCGGGAGTTTTCCTACAATGAGCAGTTCTTC,CASSSREFSYNEQFF
TRBJ2-3,TRBV5-1,TRBD2,.,17,TGCGCCCGCAGCTTGGACGGGGGCGGGGGGGCCACAGATACGCAGTATTTT,CARSLDGGGGATDTQYF
TRBJ2-1,TRBV24-1,TRBD1,.,14,TGTGCCACCACCCACACCGGACAGGACAATGAGCAGTTCTTC,CATTHTGQDNEQFF
TRBJ1-1,TRBV10-3,.,once,13,TGTGCCATCAAGCAGGGTCTTAACACTGAAGCTTTCTTT,CAIKQGLNTEAFF
TRBJ2-3,TRBV3-1/TRBV3-2,.,.,16,TGTGCCAGCAGCCAAGAATGGGAGGTTCCCATAGATACGCAGTATTTT,CASSQEWEVPIDTQYF
TRBJ1-5,TRBV5-1,.,few,15,TGCGCCAGCAGCCCGAGCGGGGGCTACAATCAGCCCCAGCATTTT,CASSPSGGYNQPQHF
TRBJ1-1,TRBV2,TRBD1,.,14,TGTGCCAGCAGTGAAGGCAGGGGGCCCCCTGAAGCTTTCTTT,CASSEGRGPPEAFF
TRBJ2-5,TRBV6-5,.,.,13,TGTGCCAGCAGTCCGGAGGGAAGAGAGACCCAGTACTTC,CASSPEGRETQYF
TRBJ2-1,TRBV9,.,.,15,TGTGCCAGCAGCGTAGAAGGCGGGCCCTACAATGAGCAGTTCTTC,CASSVEGGPYNEQFF
TRBJ2-1,TRBV6-6,TRBD1,.,16,TGTGCCAGCAGTTACTCGAAGGGACAGGGGGCATATGAGCAGTTCTTC,CASSYSKGQGAYEQFF
TRBJ1-2,TRBV7-9,.,.,12,TGTGCCAGCAGCCACAGGAATTATGGCTACACCTTC,CASSHRNYGYTF
TRBJ2-7,TRBV6-2/TRBV6-3,.,.,14,TGTGCCAGCAGTTTATTTGGGGGCAACTACGAGCAGTACTTC,CASSLFGGNYEQYF
TRBJ1-2,TRBV4-3,.,.,13,TGCGCCAGCAGCCAAGATAGTCGTATGGGGGACACCTTC,CASSQDSRMGDTF
TRBJ2-5,TRBV30,TRBD1,.,16,TGTGCCTGGACCACAGGGGACAGGGGGGGTGCGGAGACCCAGTACTTC,CAWTTGDRGGAETQYF
TRBJ2-3,TRBV11-2,.,.,14,TGTGCCAGCAGCTCGGACAGCCGCACAGATACGCAGTATTTT,CASSSDSRTDTQYF
TRBJ2-5,TRBV5-1,.,.,15,TGCGCCAGCAGCTTGTTTGTCGGGGGTCAAGAGACCCAGTACTTC,CASSLFVGGQETQYF
TRBJ2-7,TRBV6-5,.,.,14,TGTGCCAGCAGTTCGGGACAAGTTTCTGGCGAGCAGTACTTC,CASSSGQVSGEQYF
TRBJ1-5,TRBV19,.,.,12,TGTGCCACCCGTTATAGCAATCAGCCCCAGCATTTT,CATRYSNQPQHF
TRBJ1-3,TRBV4-1,.,.,15,TGCGCCAGCAGCCAAGGGCAGAGCTCTGGAAACACCATATATTTT,CASSQGQSSGNTIYF
TRBJ1-6,TRBV28,TRBD1,.,15,TGTGCCAGCAGTTATCCTGGACAGGTTAATTCACCCCTCCACTTT,CASSYPGQVNSPLHF
TRBJ2-5,TRBV6-5,.,once,14,TGTGCCAGCAACCTCTGGGGGGCGGGAGAGACCCAGTACTTC,CASNLWGAGETQYF
TRBJ1-5,TRBV19,.,.,16,TGTGCCAGTAGCCGAGACAGATCTTATAGCAATCAGCCCCAGCATTTT,CASSRDRSYSNQPQHF